The text below deals with one TCR beta chain. The data were obtained in a study of patients and donors after allogeneic stem cell transplantation. TCRdb re-derived calls from the RT-PCR reads in MiXCR, one entry per CDR3 protein. The table has approximately 98,000 distinct CDR3 sequences, around 38% seen once; the top ten hold 25% to 35%. The V gene end was trimmed by 5 bases and the J gene end by 0 bases; junction bases not matched to a gene: 7. The CDR3 spans 16 residues. CDR1 SGHTA and CDR2 FQGNSA come from the germline V gene. The specimen sequenced was blood, either unsorted or a sorted T cell fraction (not recorded which). The gene calls are TRBV7-2 and TRBJ1-3, with TRBD1 matching over 7 bases. The clonotype originates from a human donor who was either an allogeneic HSCT recipient or a stem cell or donor lymphocyte infusion donor (not recorded which). It is not recorded whose cells these are; they may come from a transplant donor. The CDR3: CASSILGQPSGNTIYF. The CDR3 coding sequence is TGTGCCAGCAGCATACTGGGACAGCCCTCTGGAAACACCATATATTTT.